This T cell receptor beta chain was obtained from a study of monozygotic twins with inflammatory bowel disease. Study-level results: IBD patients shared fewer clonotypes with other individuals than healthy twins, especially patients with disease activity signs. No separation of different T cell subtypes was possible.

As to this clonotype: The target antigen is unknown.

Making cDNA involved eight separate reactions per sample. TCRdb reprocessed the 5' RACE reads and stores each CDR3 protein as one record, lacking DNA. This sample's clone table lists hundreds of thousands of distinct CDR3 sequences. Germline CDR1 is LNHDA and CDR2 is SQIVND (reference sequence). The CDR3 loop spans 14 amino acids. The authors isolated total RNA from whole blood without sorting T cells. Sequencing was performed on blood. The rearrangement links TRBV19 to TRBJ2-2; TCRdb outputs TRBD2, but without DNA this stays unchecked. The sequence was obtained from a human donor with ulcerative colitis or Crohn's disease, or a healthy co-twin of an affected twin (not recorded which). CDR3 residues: CASSPGGSSGELFF.